Here is one T cell receptor beta chain with its context. Its antigen is unidentified. The sample comes from a study of cytomegalovirus exposure and HLA in healthy donors. Study outcomes and limitations: Among CMV-associated TCR beta chains, most appeared HLA-restricted in a later analysis. Presence/absence analyses assumed roughly uniform sequencing depth across donors. Earlier analysis found most TCR beta V segments productive about 87% or about 30% of the time. Donor immune exposure was known only as CMV serostatus.

The CDR3 is 15 residues long. Looked up from germline, CDR1 is SGDLS and CDR2 is YYNGEE. With 4 bases removed from V and 2 bases from J, the gap between germline ends came to 15 bases. PCR was performed using 60 Vbeta and 13 Jbeta primers. This table comes from immunoSEQ multiplex PCR, and its TCRdb copy is limited to in-frame clones, with some not included. Among 150,000 to 200,000 clones listed, roughly 71% were seen once. Sequencing was carried out using PBMCs. This receptor was obtained from a male donor in good health and CMV-seropositive. This sequence joins TRBV9 and TRBJ1-2; a weak D match, TRBD1 (6 bases). The CDR3 region is CASSPFRTVNYGYTF. DNA of the CDR3: TGTGCCAGCAGCCCCTTTCGGACAGTAAACTATGGCTACACCTTC.